A selection of T cell receptor beta chains follows, all from one sample in a study of CD8 T cells in ankylosing spondylitis. One entry per CDR3 protein, called by TCRdb with MiXCR from the 5' RACE reads. The data hold some 840,000 distinct CDR3 sequences, with over 9.5% observed a single time. Material: blood, either unsorted or a sorted T cell fraction (not recorded which). These receptors came from a male donor with ankylosing spondylitis. CDR3s include the opening cysteine and the closing phenylalanine or tryptophan. D genes are given only for firm matches. Size is omitted from some rows. Given values are once, few, many or a class for expanded clones.

length: 14; J: TRBJ2-3; V: TRBV7-2; D: -; size: many; CDR3: CASSLTGSADTQYF; DNA: TGTGCCAGCAGCTTAACAGGTTCGGCAGATACGCAGTATTTT
length: 14; J: TRBJ2-7; V: TRBV30; D: TRBD2; size: -; CDR3: CAWMGGTTPYEQYF; DNA: TGTGCCTGGATGGGGGGGACTACCCCCTACGAGCAGTACTTC
length: 13; J: TRBJ2-5; V: TRBV7-8; D: TRBD2; size: -; CDR3: CASSLESRGAQYF; DNA: TGTGCCAGCAGCTTAGAATCGCGGGGGGCCCAGTACTTC
length: 14; J: TRBJ2-3; V: TRBV20-1; D: -; size: few; CDR3: CSARNFQSTDTQYF; DNA: TGCAGTGCTAGAAACTTCCAATCCACAGATACGCAGTATTTT
length: 13; J: TRBJ2-5; V: TRBV20-1; D: -; size: few; CDR3: CSAREWSAETQYF; DNA: TGCAGTGCTAGAGAATGGAGCGCGGAGACCCAGTACTTC
length: 17; J: TRBJ2-5; V: TRBV20-1; D: TRBD1; size: -; CDR3: CCARSIFEDRAQETQYF; DNA: TGCTGTGCTAGGTCTATATTCGAGGACAGGGCTCAAGAGACCCAGTACTTC
length: 14; J: TRBJ2-7; V: TRBV4-1; D: TRBD1; size: -; CDR3: CASRTVTGGYEQYF; DNA: TGCGCCAGCAGGACTGTAACAGGGGGCTACGAGCAGTACTTC
length: 14; J: TRBJ1-4; V: TRBV20-1; D: TRBD1; size: many; CDR3: CSARLTGVGEKLFF; DNA: TGCAGTGCTCGTTTGACAGGGGTAGGCGAAAAACTGTTTTTT
length: 14; J: TRBJ2-5; V: TRBV28; D: -; size: few; CDR3: CASSSPRGTETQYF; DNA: TGTGCCAGCAGTTCCCCTCGGGGGACGGAGACCCAGTACTTC
length: 14; J: TRBJ2-7; V: TRBV6-2/TRBV6-3; D: TRBD1; size: -; CDR3: CASRGQGASYEQYF; DNA: TGTGCCAGCAGGGGACAGGGGGCTTCCTACGAGCAGTACTTC
length: 15; J: TRBJ2-1; V: TRBV10-3; D: TRBD2; size: few; CDR3: CAISEGLADYNEQFF; DNA: TGTGCCATCAGTGAGGGACTAGCGGACTACAATGAGCAGTTCTTC
length: 15; J: TRBJ1-2; V: TRBV9; D: -; size: few; CDR3: CASSSRPGAAYGYTF; DNA: TGTGCCAGCAGCTCCCGCCCTGGGGCGGCCTATGGCTACACCTTC
length: 14; J: TRBJ1-5; V: TRBV7-9; D: -; size: few; CDR3: CASDYSYSNQPQHF; DNA: TGTGCCAGCGACTACAGCTATAGCAATCAGCCCCAGCATTTT
length: 15; J: TRBJ2-1; V: TRBV5-1; D: -; size: -; CDR3: CASSLEVRGLYKQFF; DNA: TGCGCCAGCAGCTTGGAAGTCAGGGGACTCTATAAGCAGTTCTTC
length: 15; J: TRBJ2-7; V: TRBV7-3; D: TRBD2; size: many; CDR3: CASSESGGGSYEQYF; DNA: TGTGCCAGCAGCGAGAGCGGGGGAGGGTCCTACGAGCAGTACTTC
length: 14; J: TRBJ2-3; V: TRBV28; D: -; size: -; CDR3: CASRPLPSTDTQYF; DNA: TGTGCCAGCCGACCCCTCCCCAGCACAGATACGCAGTATTTT
length: 14; J: TRBJ1-6; V: TRBV5-1; D: -; size: many; CDR3: CASSLKGEDSPLHF; DNA: TGCGCCAGCAGCTTGAAGGGAGAGGATTCACCCCTCCACTTT
length: 19; J: TRBJ2-6; V: TRBV30; D: TRBD1; size: -; CDR3: CAWSVKVGRGQYGANVLTF; DNA: TGTGCCTGGAGTGTAAAGGTTGGCAGGGGGCAATATGGGGCCAACGTCCTGACTTTC
length: 15; J: TRBJ1-2; V: TRBV20-1; D: TRBD1; size: few; CDR3: CSARPRDRANYGYTF; DNA: TGCAGTGCTAGACCTAGGGACAGGGCTAACTATGGCTACACCTTC
length: 14; J: TRBJ2-7; V: TRBV20-1; D: TRBD2; size: few; CDR3: CSANPASGGYEQYF; DNA: TGCAGTGCTAACCCCGCTAGCGGGGGTTACGAGCAGTACTTC
length: 13; J: TRBJ2-7; V: TRBV20-1; D: -; size: -; CDR3: CSAIGDPGTEQYF; DNA: TGCAGTGCCATCGGGGACCCCGGCACCGAGCAGTACTTC
length: 15; J: TRBJ1-2; V: TRBV7-2; D: TRBD1; size: many; CDR3: CASSSDHRGIYGYTF; DNA: TGTGCCAGCAGCTCTGACCACAGGGGGATCTATGGCTACACCTTC
length: 16; J: TRBJ1-4; V: TRBV6-2/TRBV6-3; D: TRBD1; size: few; CDR3: CASRTDRAATNEKLFF; DNA: TGTGCCAGCAGGACGGACAGGGCCGCAACTAATGAAAAACTGTTTTTT
length: 13; J: TRBJ1-4; V: TRBV29-1; D: -; size: few; CDR3: CSVLIRGGEKLFF; DNA: TGCAGCGTTCTTATCAGGGGCGGCGAAAAACTGTTTTTT
length: 14; J: TRBJ1-5; V: TRBV20-1; D: TRBD1; size: -; CDR3: CSARRRDSNQPQHF; DNA: TGCAGTGCGAGACGACGGGACAGTAATCAGCCCCAGCATTTT
length: 14; J: TRBJ1-3; V: TRBV6-1; D: -; size: few; CDR3: CATRPGGDGNTIYF; DNA: TGTGCCACCCGACCGGGGGGAGATGGAAACACCATATATTTT
length: 17; J: TRBJ2-1; V: TRBV20-1; D: TRBD2; size: -; CDR3: CSARTPGASGVYNEQFF; DNA: TGCAGTGCTAGAACCCCGGGGGCTAGCGGGGTATACAATGAGCAGTTCTTC
length: 12; J: TRBJ2-1; V: TRBV6-2/TRBV6-3; D: -; size: -; CDR3: CAIKGLGDEQFF; DNA: TGTGCCATCAAGGGTCTTGGGGATGAGCAGTTCTTC
length: 14; J: TRBJ2-7; V: TRBV12-3/TRBV12-4; D: TRBD1; size: few; CDR3: CASSYVGGSYEQYF; DNA: TGTGCCAGCAGTTACGTAGGGGGCAGCTACGAGCAGTACTTC
length: 13; J: TRBJ2-5; V: TRBV12-3/TRBV12-4; D: -; size: many; CDR3: CASRAGTDSAQYF; DNA: TGTGCCAGCAGGGCCGGGACGGATTCGGCCCAGTACTTC
length: 14; J: TRBJ2-3; V: TRBV5-1; D: -; size: -; CDR3: CASSPGLLTDTQYF; DNA: TGCGCCAGCAGCCCGGGACTCCTCACAGATACGCAGTATTTT
length: 13; J: TRBJ2-7; V: TRBV18; D: -; size: -; CDR3: CASSTRGGERPYF; DNA: TGTGCCAGCTCCACCAGAGGAGGGGAGAGGCCGTACTTC
length: 14; J: TRBJ2-2; V: TRBV7-9; D: -; size: few; CDR3: CASQPTVNTGELFF; DNA: TGTGCCAGTCAACCGACAGTGAACACCGGGGAGCTGTTTTTT
length: 15; J: TRBJ1-2; V: TRBV12-3/TRBV12-4; D: -; size: many; CDR3: CASSSSGLLTDGYTF; DNA: -
length: 14; J: TRBJ2-5; V: TRBV7-2; D: -; size: -; CDR3: CASSLALERETQYF; DNA: TGTGCCAGCAGCTTAGCACTAGAGCGAGAGACCCAGTACTTC
length: 14; J: TRBJ1-1; V: TRBV6-1; D: -; size: few; CDR3: CASRMGADLPEAFF; DNA: TGTGCCAGCAGAATGGGGGCCGATTTGCCTGAAGCTTTCTTT
length: 14; J: TRBJ1-2; V: TRBV20-1; D: -; size: few; CDR3: CSARTATGGYGYTF; DNA: TGCAGTGCTAGAACAGCGACAGGAGGGTATGGCTACACCTTC
length: 15; J: TRBJ2-3; V: TRBV12-3/TRBV12-4; D: -; size: -; CDR3: CASSSHRDNTDTQYF; DNA: TGTGCCAGCAGTTCACACCGGGACAACACAGATACGCAGTATTTT
length: 15; J: TRBJ2-5; V: TRBV4-3; D: -; size: -; CDR3: CASRVGVVGGETQYF; DNA: TGCGCCAGCAGGGTGGGGGTCGTAGGTGGCGAGACCCAGTACTTC
length: 14; J: TRBJ2-7; V: TRBV2; D: TRBD2; size: -; CDR3: CASSSGLADYEQYF; DNA: TGTGCCAGCAGTTCGGGACTAGCGGATTACGAGCAGTACTTC
length: 15; J: TRBJ1-1; V: TRBV20-1; D: -; size: -; CDR3: CSASKGLVFDTEAFF; DNA: TGCAGTGCTAGTAAGGGGTTGGTTTTCGACACTGAAGCTTTCTTT
length: 13; J: TRBJ2-4; V: TRBV7-2; D: -; size: -; CDR3: CASSLFRAGIQYF; DNA: TGTGCCAGCAGCTTATTCAGGGCTGGCATTCAGTACTTC
length: 14; J: TRBJ2-3; V: TRBV24-1; D: -; size: many; CDR3: CATESGTSTDTQYF; DNA: TGTGCCACCGAATCCGGGACCAGCACAGATACGCAGTATTTT
length: 14; J: TRBJ2-7; V: TRBV20-1; D: -; size: few; CDR3: CSARIGSEGYEQYF; DNA: TGCAGTGCCCGAATCGGGTCCGAGGGATACGAGCAGTACTTC
length: 13; J: TRBJ1-5; V: TRBV20-1; D: -; size: many; CDR3: CSVGQANNQPQHF; DNA: TGCAGTGTAGGGCAGGCAAACAATCAGCCCCAGCATTTT
length: 14; J: TRBJ1-1; V: TRBV6-5; D: -; size: -; CDR3: CASSYSWGGVEAFF; DNA: TGTGCCAGCAGTTACTCCTGGGGGGGCGTTGAAGCTTTCTTT
length: 15; J: TRBJ1-1; V: TRBV28; D: -; size: -; CDR3: CASSRGGNMNTEAFF; DNA: TGTGCCAGCAGTAGGGGCGGAAACATGAACACTGAAGCTTTCTTT
length: 15; J: TRBJ2-1; V: TRBV5-1; D: -; size: -; CDR3: CASSQLAVRGGEQFF; DNA: TGCGCCAGCAGCCAGTTAGCGGTCCGTGGCGGTGAGCAGTTCTTC
length: 14; J: TRBJ2-1; V: TRBV10-3; D: -; size: few; CDR3: CAIRARPTYNEQFF; DNA: TGTGCCATCAGGGCTAGACCAACCTACAATGAGCAGTTCTTC
length: 14; J: TRBJ1-1; V: TRBV5-1; D: -; size: many; CDR3: CASSPGDGNTEAFF; DNA: TGCGCCAGCAGCCCCGGGGATGGGAACACTGAAGCTTTCTTT
length: 13; J: TRBJ2-5; V: TRBV6-1; D: TRBD2; size: few; CDR3: CASRVAGGETQYF; DNA: TGTGCCAGCAGAGTAGCGGGCGGGGAGACCCAGTACTTC
length: 19; J: TRBJ2-6; V: TRBV4-2; D: -; size: -; CDR3: CASSGSIGSGVSGANVLTF; DNA: TGTGCCAGCAGCGGATCCATAGGCAGCGGAGTCTCTGGGGCCAACGTCCTGACTTTC
length: 17; J: TRBJ2-1; V: TRBV20-1; D: -; size: -; CDR3: CSARFTQGGLLNNEQFF; DNA: TGCAGTGCTAGATTCACCCAGGGGGGGCTCTTAAACAATGAGCAGTTCTTC
length: 12; J: TRBJ1-5; V: TRBV20-1; D: -; size: -; CDR3: CSASRRNQPQHF; DNA: TGCAGTGCTAGTCGGAGGAATCAGCCCCAGCATTTT